This TCR beta chain was captured by sequencing in a study of blood T cell repertoires in COVID-19 (dated by TCRdb to 2018 to 2020). Turning to the overall study: Collaborator samples came from the United States, Italy and Spain and covered acute and convalescent phases of COVID-19. The sample metadata nearly always contained a de-identified subject ID, COVID-19 status, age in years and sex. The repertoires were released in a freely available public database intended as a resource for research on the immune response to SARS-CoV-2. Samples came from the ongoing ImmuneRACE study (first 160 participants) plus 1,254 subjects from 6 global collaborators. Where available, HLA class I and class II types were obtained from metadata supplied by the sample provider rather than from assay-based typing. The prospective study material was composed of cDNA or gDNA derived from T cells, B-cell-depleted T cells, or PBMCs. The dataset comprised deeply sampled blood TCRbeta repertoires from subjects exposed to, actively infected with, or recovered from COVID-19. What the study reported, not specific to this receptor: How much clinical and demographic metadata was included differed by source and by participant, and the metadata was provided uncurated.

The immunoSEQ Assay, a bias-controlled multiplex PCR, was used to amplify TCRbeta CDR3 regions from genomic DNA. The study's processing was this. Within the assay, amplification of reference gene primers was used to estimate how many nucleated cells each sample contained. To quantify the absolute abundance of each unique TCRbeta CDR3 rearrangement, sequence reads were collapsed and filtered. For each sample, productive Simpson clonality was calculated by taking the square root of Simpson's diversity index across productive rearrangements. Sourced from immuneACCESS, this table was stored by TCRdb with only in-frame sequences that have V and J called. A share of the clones is absent; for the studies checked, an unresolved V gene accounts for under half, and the remainder has no known explanation. Clone size and the V and J calls come from that table; the DNA yielded D and trimming. The table for this sample lists about 670,000 clones; approximately 90% of them were counted only once. The ten largest clones take up under 0.3% of the sample.

The collaborating institutions used their own protocols to collect whole blood in K2EDTA tubes. For TCRbeta analysis, collaborators shipped samples as frozen whole blood, isolated PBMCs, or DNA extracted from either of those sample types. About this clone itself: Its recognized antigen is unknown. Per-nucleotide qualities are absent, and no much larger clonotype sits a single base away.

Sequencing used peripheral blood. The source of this sequence is a woman between 18 and 29 years old with acute or convalescent COVID-19.

The nucleotides are TGTGCCAGCAGCCCGGGGACAGGGAAACTTAACACTGAAGCTTTCTTT. This is translated as CASSPGTGKLNTEAFF. The sequence links TRBV21-1 to TRBJ1-1; the table's D call of TRBD1 was not tested on the DNA. TRBV21-1 is deemed a pseudogene. The CDR3 goes from the cysteine to the phenylalanine over 16 residues. The DNA shown is the 48-base CDR3, in frame from base 1.